Listed below are T cell receptor beta chains from one sample, sequenced in a study of T cell responses to AZD1222 COVID-19 vaccine. Here immunoSEQ multiplex PCR was the method, and the copy in TCRdb shows in-frame clones only, minus some. This sample carries nearly 110,000 clones, about 90% of them seen once, and the ten largest clones take less than 8%. The sample was peripheral blood, taken on day 0 of AZD1222 vaccination. The receptors were gathered from an adult in good health. CDR3s include the opening cysteine and the closing phenylalanine or tryptophan. Each record gives: V gene, clone size, D gene, J gene, CDR3 DNA, CDR3 protein. A D gene is named only where the DNA matches it firmly. Clone size is not always given. Where it is, it says once, few, many or a class for expanded clones.

TRBV28	.	.	TRBJ1-5	TGTGCCAGCAGGTTCCGTGGGGGCATCAATCAGCCCCAGCATTTT	CASRFRGGINQPQHF
TRBV28	.	TRBD1	TRBJ2-7	TGTGCCAGCAGCCCGGGACAGAAATACGAGCAGTACTTC	CASSPGQKYEQYF
TRBV6-1	once	.	TRBJ2-1	TGTGCCAGCAGTGAAGCGAGTATTGAGCAGTTCTTC	CASSEASIEQFF
TRBV19	.	.	TRBJ2-3	TGTGCCAGTACATGGAGTGGGGCCATCACAGATACGCAGTATTTT	CASTWSGAITDTQYF
TRBV6-5	.	TRBD1	TRBJ1-1	TGTGCCAGCAGGGACAGGGGGGAGTACACTGAAGCTTTCTTT	CASRDRGEYTEAFF
TRBV30	.	TRBD1	TRBJ1-1	TGTGCCGGATACAGGGGACAGAACACTGAAGCTTTCTTT	CAGYRGQNTEAFF
TRBV5-1	.	TRBD2	TRBJ2-5	TGCGCCAGCACCCTCCGCGCGGGGGGAGTGGAGACCCAGTACTTC	CASTLRAGGVETQYF
TRBV5-1	once	.	TRBJ1-1	TGCGCCAGCAGCTTGCAATCCGAACAGCTGAACACTGAAGCTTTCTTT	CASSLQSEQLNTEAFF
TRBV28	.	TRBD2	TRBJ2-1	TGTGCCAGCAGTCCGGGACTAGCGATTGAGCAGTTCTTC	CASSPGLAIEQFF
TRBV6-5	.	TRBD2	TRBJ2-1	TGTGCCAGTGGGACTAGCGGTTACAATGAGCAGTTCTTC	CASGTSGYNEQFF
TRBV11-2	once	.	TRBJ1-5	TGTGCCAGCAGCTTGAACGACGGTCAGCCCCAGCATTTT	CASSLNDGQPQHF
TRBV6-5	once	.	TRBJ1-1	TGTGCCAGCAGGGGGGTCAACACTGAAGCTTTCTTT	CASRGVNTEAFF
TRBV30	once	.	TRBJ1-6	TGTGCCTGGAGTGTACCAGGTTATAATTCACCCCTCCACTTT	CAWSVPGYNSPLHF
TRBV5-1	.	TRBD1	TRBJ2-7	TGCGCCAGCAGCTTAGGGACAGGGGGTTTCCGCGAGCAGTACTTC	CASSLGTGGFREQYF
TRBV25-1	.	.	TRBJ1-4	TGTGCCAGCAGTGAATGGGGGCAGGTCAGCGGGGAAAAACTGTTTTTT	CASSEWGQVSGEKLFF
TRBV28	.	.	TRBJ2-7	TGTGCCAGCAGTTCGGGGGCCGCCAAGGGGGAGCAGTACTTC	CASSSGAAKGEQYF
TRBV30	.	TRBD1	TRBJ1-4	TGTGCCTGGAGTGTGGGAGGGGGACAGGCCCTAGAAAAACTGTTTTTT	CAWSVGGGQALEKLFF
TRBV30	.	.	TRBJ1-5	TGTGCCTGGAATGGAGATAGCAATCAGCCCCAGCATTTT	CAWNGDSNQPQHF
TRBV12-3/TRBV12-4	.	.	TRBJ1-1	TGTGCCAGCAGTTTGACAGTGAACACTGAAGCTTTCTTT	CASSLTVNTEAFF
TRBV5-6	.	.	TRBJ2-2	TGTGCCAGCAGACCCGGGACCTGGGCTCCCGGGGAGCTGTTTTTT	CASRPGTWAPGELFF
TRBV28	.	.	TRBJ1-1	TGTGCCAGCAGTTCCCCGACCGTGACTGAAGCTTTCTTT	CASSSPTVTEAFF
TRBV9	.	TRBD1	TRBJ2-1	TGTGCCAGCAGCTCCAGACAGGGCCCCTACAATGAGCAGTTCTTC	CASSSRQGPYNEQFF
TRBV18	.	TRBD1	TRBJ1-5	TGTGCCAGCTCAGGGGACAGGGCCACCCAACCCCAGCCCCAGCATTTT	CASSGDRATQPQPQHF
TRBV5-3	.	.	TRBJ1-1	TGTGCCAGAAGCCCGTCCTTTCTGTGGTGCACTGAAGCTTTCTTT	CARSPSFLWCTEAFF
TRBV11-3	.	.	TRBJ2-7	TGTGCCAGCAGCTTAGAGTTGAGTAGATCCTACGAGCAGTACTTC	CASSLELSRSYEQYF
TRBV18	.	.	TRBJ1-6	TGTGCCAGCTCACCCCCACAGGGAAATTCACCCCTCCACTTT	CASSPPQGNSPLHF
TRBV12-3/TRBV12-4	.	.	TRBJ1-2	TGTGCCAGCAGTAGAAGTGGAGGAGATGGCTACACCTTC	CASSRSGGDGYTF
TRBV12-3/TRBV12-4	.	.	TRBJ2-7	TGTGCCAGCAGTTTACCGCCGAGCGAGCAGTACTTC	CASSLPPSEQYF
TRBV6-5	.	.	TRBJ1-1	TGTGCCAGCAGTTCCAGGGAGAACACTGAAGCTTTCTTT	CASSSRENTEAFF
TRBV27	.	.	TRBJ1-5	TGTGCCAGCAGTTTAACCCCCATGCCAAATCAGCCCCAGCATTTT	CASSLTPMPNQPQHF
TRBV5-1	.	TRBD2	TRBJ2-3	TGCGCCAGCAGCTCGTCCGGGACTAGCGCAGATACGCAGTATTTT	CASSSSGTSADTQYF
TRBV12-5	.	TRBD1	TRBJ1-6	TGTGCTAGTTCCGACAGGGTGGGGAATTCACCCCTCCACTTT	CASSDRVGNSPLHF
TRBV5-1	.	.	TRBJ2-7	TGCGCCAGCAGCTTAAGCTCGGGACAAGGCTACGAGCAGTACTTC	CASSLSSGQGYEQYF
TRBV7-6	.	.	TRBJ2-2	TGTGCCAGCAGCTTACCTGGGGGGGGCCACACCGGGGAGCTGTTTTTT	CASSLPGGGHTGELFF
TRBV27	.	.	TRBJ1-5	TGTGCCAGCAGCCCCGATAGAGATCAGCCCCAGCATTTT	CASSPDRDQPQHF
TRBV19	.	TRBD1	TRBJ2-3	TGTGCCAGTAGTAGACAGGGATTTAACACAGATACGCAGTATTTT	CASSRQGFNTDTQYF
TRBV7-9	once	.	TRBJ2-2	TGTGCCAGCAGCTTAGCGAGGACCGGGGAGCTGTTTTTT	CASSLARTGELFF
TRBV7-3	once	TRBD1	TRBJ1-3	TGTGCCAGCAGCAAGACAGGGTTAGGAAACACCATATATTTT	CASSKTGLGNTIYF
TRBV7-2	.	.	TRBJ1-4	TGTGCCAGCAGCTTAGCTCGAAAAAGGGAAAAACTGTTTTTT	CASSLARKREKLFF
TRBV27	once	.	TRBJ1-6	TGTGCCAGCACTCCGAGGGGGAGCTCCTATAATTCACCCCTCCACTTT	CASTPRGSSYNSPLHF
TRBV19	.	.	TRBJ2-2	TGTGCCAGTAATGGGGACACCGGGGAGCTGTTTTTT	CASNGDTGELFF
TRBV5-1	.	.	TRBJ1-5	TGCGCCAGCAGCTTGGGAGGATTTGATCAGCCCCAGCATTTT	CASSLGGFDQPQHF
TRBV7-2	.	.	TRBJ1-1	TGTGCCAGCAGCCCATATGGCTTGAACACTGAAGCTTTCTTT	CASSPYGLNTEAFF
TRBV5-1	.	.	TRBJ2-7	TGCGCCAGCAGCTCAAGCGAAAGGCAGTACTTC	CASSSSERQYF
TRBV21-1	.	.	TRBJ1-4	TGTGCCAGCAGCAAAGGGGGAGGGACTAGGGCTAATGAAAAACTGTTTTTT	CASSKGGGTRANEKLFF
TRBV6-2/TRBV6-3	.	.	TRBJ2-3	TGTGCCAGCAGTTACAAAGGCGGTTGGGCTCCAGATACGCAGTATTTT	CASSYKGGWAPDTQYF
TRBV28	.	.	TRBJ2-1	TGTGCCAGCAGTTTTTCGGGGCAGGGGAACAATGAGCAGTTCTTC	CASSFSGQGNNEQFF
TRBV27	.	.	TRBJ1-6	TGTGCCAGCAGCCCCCAGGGCTTTCCAAATTCACCCCTCCACTTT	CASSPQGFPNSPLHF
TRBV5-1	.	.	TRBJ1-4	TGCGCCAGCAGCTTACAGGACAGACTGGGTGAAAAACTGTTTTTT	CASSLQDRLGEKLFF
TRBV5-1	.	TRBD1	TRBJ1-5	TGCGCCAGCAGCTTGGGAACAGGGGAAGGACAGCCCCAGCATTTT	CASSLGTGEGQPQHF
TRBV4-1	.	.	TRBJ2-7	TGCGCCAGCAGCTGGATCAGCGGGCCAAGCTCCTACGAGCAGTACTTC	CASSWISGPSSYEQYF
TRBV5-1	.	.	TRBJ2-3	TGCGCCAGCAGCTCCTTCGGCGGAGGGGGCGCAGATACGCAGTATTTT	CASSSFGGGGADTQYF
TRBV7-2	.	.	TRBJ1-1	TGTGCCAGCAGCCCCATAAGGACACAATACGTGGGGAGCACTGAAGCTTTCTTT	CASSPIRTQYVGSTEAFF